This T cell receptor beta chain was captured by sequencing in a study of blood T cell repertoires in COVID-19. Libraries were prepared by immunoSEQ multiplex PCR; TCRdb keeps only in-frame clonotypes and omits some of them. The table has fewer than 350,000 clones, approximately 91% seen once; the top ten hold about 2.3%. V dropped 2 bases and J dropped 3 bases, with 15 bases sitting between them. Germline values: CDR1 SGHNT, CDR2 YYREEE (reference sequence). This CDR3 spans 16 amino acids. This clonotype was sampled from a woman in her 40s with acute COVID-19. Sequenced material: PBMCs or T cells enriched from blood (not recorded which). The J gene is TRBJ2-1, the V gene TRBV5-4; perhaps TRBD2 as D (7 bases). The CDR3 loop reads CASSFTSGTYYNEQFF. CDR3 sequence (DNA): TGTGCCAGCAGCTTTACCAGCGGGACATACTACAATGAGCAGTTCTTC. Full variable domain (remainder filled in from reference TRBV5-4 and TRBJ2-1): ETGVTQSPTHLIKTRGQQVTLRCSSQSGHNTVSWYQQALGQGPQFIFQYYREEENGRGNFPPRFSGLQFPNYSSELNVNALELDDSALYLCASSFTSGTYYNEQFFGPGTRLTVL.